These 5 T cell receptor beta chains were all obtained from the same sample, sequenced in a study of beta chain features in type 1 diabetes. Reverse transcribing all isolated RNA meant expressed TCRB transcripts were sequenced. This table comes from immunoSEQ multiplex PCR, and its TCRdb copy is limited to in-frame clones, with some not included. The sample has roughly 290,000 clones, under 8.5% seen once. Sample: central memory CD4+ T cells from blood. The receptors were sampled from a woman between 18 and 29 years old in good health.

This clone was detected a few times. The chain is built from TRBV19 and TRBJ1-4; D remains unclear. The CDR3 is made up of 14 amino acids. V lost 9 bases and J lost 1, with 12 bases in between. Germline CDR1 is LNHDA and CDR2 is SQIVND (reference sequence). Written as DNA, the CDR3 is TGTGCCAGCAGTGAACGTAGAACTAATGAAAAACTGTTTTTT. Translated, it gives CASSERRTNEKLFF.

The chain employs TRBV4-3 and TRBJ1-2; D gene ambiguous. Germline lookup yields CDR1 LGHNA and CDR2 YSLEER. The CDR3 sequence is 15 residues long. Trimming removed 1 base from V and 4 bases from J, with 13 bases in between. CDR3 nucleotide sequence: TGCGCCAGCAGCCAAGTACTTAACCAAGCCTATGGCTACACCTTC. Translation: CASSQVLNQAYGYTF.

Only a few counts were recorded for this clone. V and J are TRBV7-9 and TRBJ2-5; no reliable D call. CDR1 is SEHNR, CDR2 FQNEAQ, per germline (reference sequence). CDR3 length: 13 residues. Trimming took off 2 bases at V and 5 bases at J, with 9 bases between the two ends. CDR3: CASSLNPQETQYF. The CDR3 nucleotides read TGTGCCAGCAGCTTAAATCCCCAGGAGACCCAGTACTTC.

This clone was observed a handful of times. As DNA, the CDR3 is TGTGCCAGCAGCTTAAAGGCAGGGCCCTACGAGCAGTACGTC. This sequence encodes CASSLKAGPYEQYV. V is TRBV7-8 and J is TRBJ2-7, with D possibly TRBD1 on 5 matching bases. The CDR3 contains 14 residues. The germline V gene has CDR1 SGHVS and CDR2 FQNEAQ. The V gene lost 2 bases and the J gene lost 2 bases, with 10 bases spanning the gap.

This clone was observed a handful of times. The chain recombines TRBV5-1 with TRBJ2-5, with TRBD2 matching over 14 bases. Germline V lookup: CDR1 SGHRS, CDR2 YFSETQ. The J segment lost 1 base and the V segment lost 3 bases, leaving 2 bases of the junction unmatched. The CDR3 has 16 residues. CDR3 sequence (DNA): TGCGCCAGCAGCTGGGGACTAGCGGGGGCCCAAGAGACCCAGTACTTC. Protein: CASSWGLAGAQETQYF.